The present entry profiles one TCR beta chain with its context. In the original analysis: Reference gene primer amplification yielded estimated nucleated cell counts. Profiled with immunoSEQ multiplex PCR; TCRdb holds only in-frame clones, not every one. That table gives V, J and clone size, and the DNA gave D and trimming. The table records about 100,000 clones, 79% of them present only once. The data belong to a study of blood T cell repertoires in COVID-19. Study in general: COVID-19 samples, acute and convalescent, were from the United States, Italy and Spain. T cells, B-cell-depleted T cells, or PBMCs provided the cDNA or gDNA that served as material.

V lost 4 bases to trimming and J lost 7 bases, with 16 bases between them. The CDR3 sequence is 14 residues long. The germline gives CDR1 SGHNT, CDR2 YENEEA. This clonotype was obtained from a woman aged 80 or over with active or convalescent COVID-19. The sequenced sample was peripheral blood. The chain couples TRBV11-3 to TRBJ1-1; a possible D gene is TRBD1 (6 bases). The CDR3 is CASSSSGTPNEAFF. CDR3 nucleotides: TGTGCCAGCAGCTCCTCCGGGACACCTAATGAAGCTTTCTTT.